The present entry profiles one TCR beta chain with its context. Authors' data handling: Reference gene primer amplification gave estimated nucleated cell counts. Profiled with immunoSEQ multiplex PCR; TCRdb holds only in-frame clones, not every one. V, J and clone size were drawn from that table, and D and trimming were deduced from the DNA. The data show around 99,000 clones, roughly 75% seen once. The sample originates from a study of blood T cell repertoires in COVID-19. For the study at large: Samples of COVID-19 (acute and convalescent) were obtained from the United States, Italy and Spain. Nucleic acid was either cDNA or gDNA, and it came from T cells, B-cell-depleted T cells, or PBMCs.

CDR1 and CDR2 from the germline V gene are LNHNV and YYDKDF (reference sequence). Trimming removed 2 bases at V and 0 bases at J, with 7 bases between. The CDR3 spans 14 residues. The sequence was collected from a human donor in a cohort sampled during active or convalescent COVID-19. This chain links TRBV15 with TRBJ1-1; D call uncertain. Sequencing was carried out using peripheral blood. The CDR3 DNA follows: TGTGCCACCAGCAGACTTTTAATGAACACTGAAGCTTTCTTT. Its translation: CATSRLLMNTEAFF.